These 23 T cell receptor beta chains share one sample of origin, sequenced in a study of shared clonotypes between healthy human individuals. Clones were read by immunoSEQ multiplex PCR, and TCRdb kept only the in-frame ones, dropping some. Of around 720,000 clones listed, about three quarters are singletons. The source material was memory CD4+ T cells sorted from blood. Subset denoted: CD45RA-negative fraction. These receptors all stem from a woman aged 30 to 39 in good health.

This clone was detected once. The gene calls are TRBV28 and TRBJ2-5; the D call may be TRBD1 or TRBD2 (6 bases each). The CDR3 covers 14 residues. Trimming shortened V by 8 bases and J by 2 bases, and 15 bases separated the two germline ends. Looked up from germline, CDR1 is MDHEN and CDR2 is SYDVKM. The CDR3 DNA reads as TGTGCCAGCTTTGGAGGGGGGAGGCAAGAGACCCAGTACTTC. It codes for CASFGGGRQETQYF. The variable domain in full, completed from reference TRBV28 and TRBJ2-5, reads DVKVTQSSRYLVKRTGEKVFLECVQDMDHENMFWYRQDPGLGLRLIYFSYDVKMKEKGDIPEGYSVSREKKERFSLILESASTNQTSMYLCASFGGGRQETQYFGPGTRLLVL.

This chain joins TRBV7-9 and TRBJ2-1; 13 bases align to TRBD2. Germline lookup yields CDR1 SEHNR and CDR2 FQNEAQ (reference sequence). CDR3 size: 16 residues. Germline trimming cut 0 bases from V and 12 bases from J; bases unmatched to any gene: 8. CDR3 region: CASSLAATSGRASQFF. DNA of the CDR3: TGTGCCAGCAGCTTAGCGGCAACTAGCGGGAGGGCTTCGCAGTTCTTC.

The gene calls are TRBV10-3 and TRBJ1-1; D is perhaps TRBD1 (5 bases). Germline loops: CDR1 ENHRY, CDR2 SYGVKD. The length of the CDR3 is 17 residues. V was shortened by 6 bases and J by 4 bases, with 24 bases between the two germline ends. The CDR3 DNA follows: TGTGCCATCAGAACACCCGGGATCTACTCTGGGGGCACTGAAGCTTTCTTT. This gives the protein CAIRTPGIYSGGTEAFF.

This clone occurred a few times. The chain couples TRBV2 to TRBJ2-7, with TRBD2 identical over 10 bases. The junction had 10 bases not matched to a gene; V was cut back by 7 bases and J by 4 bases. CDR1 is SNHLY, CDR2 FYNNEI, per germline. The length of the CDR3 is 15 residues. CDR3 amino acids: CASIASSGRAYEQYF. CDR3 coding DNA: TGTGCCAGCATTGCCTCTAGCGGGAGAGCATACGAGCAGTACTTC. The entire variable domain, with the rest obtained from reference TRBV2 and TRBJ2-7, is as follows: EPEVTQTPSHQVTQMGQEVILRCVPISNHLYFYWYRQILGQKVEFLVSFYNNEISEKSEIFDDQFSVERPDGSNFTLKIRSTKLEDSAMYFCASIASSGRAYEQYFGPGTRLTVT.

As to this clone: The same CDR3 is also encoded by other DNA sequences in this sample. The chain uses TRBV6-1 and TRBJ1-3; 10 positions match TRBD1. CDR1 and CDR2 from the germline V gene are MNHNS and SASEGT. The CDR3 loop spans 15 amino acids. V lost 5 bases, J lost 2 bases, and 3 bases stayed unmatched. CDR3 DNA: TGTGCCAGCAGTAGACAGGGGGCTACTGGAAACACCATATATTTT. Translation gives CASSRQGATGNTIYF.

The chain carries TRBV28 and TRBJ1-1; possibly TRBD1 for D (6 bases). The CDR3 extends over 14 amino acids. The V gene lost 6 bases and the J gene lost 4 bases, with 15 bases spanning the gap. Per the germline V gene, CDR1 is MDHEN and CDR2 is SYDVKM. CDR3 region: CASRVGGHGTEAFF. The CDR3 nucleotides read TGTGCCAGCAGGGTGGGGGGGCACGGCACTGAAGCTTTCTTT.

The chain is built from TRBV7-8 and TRBJ2-5; D remains ambiguous. This CDR3 spans 17 amino acids. Germline V lookup: CDR1 SGHVS, CDR2 FQNEAQ. Trimming removed 1 base at V and 4 bases at J, with 19 bases between. The CDR3 DNA follows: TGTGCCAGCAGCTTAGGGCAGACCCGGTACCGGGTAGAGACCCAGTACTTC. Protein product: CASSLGQTRYRVETQYF.

The rearrangement joins TRBV20-1 to TRBJ2-1, with a tentative D call TRBD2 (5 bases). V gave up 6 bases and J gave up 8 bases, with 11 bases separating them. The length of the CDR3 is 11 residues. The germline V gene has CDR1 DFQATT and CDR2 SNEGSKA (reference sequence). The CDR3 is CSAEGEDEQFF. CDR3 DNA: TGCAGTGCAGAGGGTGAAGATGAGCAGTTCTTC.

The rearrangement links TRBV28 to TRBJ2-7; D might be TRBD1 (6 bases). Germline V lookup: CDR1 MDHEN, CDR2 SYDVKM. The V gene lost 6 bases and the J gene lost 3 bases, with 12 bases spanning the gap. The CDR3 covers 13 residues. This chain's CDR3 is CASRGGNNYEQYF. CDR3 sequence (DNA): TGTGCCAGCAGAGGGGGTAATAACTACGAGCAGTACTTC.

The chain joins TRBV28 to TRBJ1-5; 8 nucleotides agree with TRBD1. J lost 5 bases, V lost 6 bases, and 9 bases had no gene match. CDR3 length: 15 residues. CDR1 MDHEN and CDR2 SYDVKM come from the germline V gene. The CDR3 coding sequence is TGTGCCAGCAGACGAAACAGGGGGTCCTATCAGCCCCAGCATTTT. It is translated as CASRRNRGSYQPQHF. The full variable domain, its missing parts supplied by reference TRBV28 and TRBJ1-5, is DVKVTQSSRYLVKRTGEKVFLECVQDMDHENMFWYRQDPGLGLRLIYFSYDVKMKEKGDIPEGYSVSREKKERFSLILESASTNQTSMYLCASRRNRGSYQPQHFGDGTRLSIL.

A word on this clone: A much larger clone differs from this one at a single base, so this may be a read error. V is TRBV6-1 and J is TRBJ2-2; D possibly corresponds to TRBD1 (6 bases). V lost 6 bases, J lost 0 bases, and 8 bases lay in between. This CDR3 has 14 amino acids. CDR1 and CDR2 from the germline V gene are MNHNS and SASEGT. CDR3 nucleotide sequence: TGTGCCAGCAGGGACAGCCCGAACACCGGGGAGCTGTTTTTT. It is translated as CASRDSPNTGELFF.

The chain couples TRBV28 to TRBJ1-2, with no clear D. The CDR3 length is 15 residues. V lost 7 bases, J lost 9 bases, and 24 bases lay in between. Germline assignment: CDR1 MDHEN and CDR2 SYDVKM. The CDR3 DNA reads as TGTGCCAGCATCGGAGGTACACGGAGTGTGTATAGCTACACCTTC. It yields the protein CASIGGTRSVYSYTF.

The V gene is TRBV6-5, the J gene TRBJ2-3, with 7 positions matching TRBD1. Trimming at V came to 7 bases and at J to 2 bases, leaving 9 bases not matched to a gene. Germline V gives CDR1 MNHEY, CDR2 SVGAGI. The CDR3 is 15 amino acids. CDR3 coding DNA: TGTGCCAGCAATTCCCGTGGGACAGCCACAGATACGCAGTATTTT. Its translation: CASNSRGTATDTQYF.

The rearrangement uses TRBV10-3 and TRBJ1-1; 10 bases match TRBD1. The CDR3 runs to 15 residues. Trimming at V came to 3 bases and at J to 4 bases, leaving 5 bases not matched to a gene. Germline V gives CDR1 ENHRY, CDR2 SYGVKD. The CDR3 coding sequence is TGTGCCATCAGTGACCCCGGGACAGGGGCCACTGAAGCTTTCTTT. Its translation is CAISDPGTGATEAFF.

The V and J genes are TRBV5-1 and TRBJ2-7, with D uncertain. Germline CDR1 SGHRS, CDR2 YFSETQ. This CDR3 is built from 13 residues. The V end lost 1 base, the J end lost 3 bases, and 8 bases lay between the germline ends. The CDR3 here is CASSLSSYYEQYF. CDR3 coding DNA: TGCGCCAGCAGCTTGAGTAGTTACTACGAGCAGTACTTC. The full variable domain, its missing parts supplied by reference TRBV5-1 and TRBJ2-7, is KAGVTQTPRYLIKTRGQQVTLSCSPISGHRSVSWYQQTPGQGLQFLFEYFSETQRNKGNFPGRFSGRQFSNSRSEMNVSTLELGDSALYLCASSLSSYYEQYFGPGTRLTVT.

The chain has TRBV9 and TRBJ2-2, with 8 bases fitting TRBD2. Germline V lookup: CDR1 SGDLS, CDR2 YYNGEE. The V and J ends lost 3 bases and 6 bases, in that order; junction bases with no gene match: 4. The CDR3 loop spans 14 amino acids. This chain's CDR3 is CASSATLAAGELFF. CDR3 DNA: TGTGCCAGCAGCGCCACACTAGCGGCCGGGGAGCTGTTTTTT.

This sequence joins TRBV7-6 and TRBJ1-2, with 9 bases aligning to TRBD1. Germline CDR1 and CDR2: SGHVS and FNYEAQ. With 5 bases clipped from V and 3 bases from J, the junction kept 13 bases outside the gene matches. The CDR3 covers 17 residues. CDR3 in amino acids: CASSAGTGSIRDYGYTF. The CDR3 DNA sequence: TGTGCCAGCAGCGCCGGGACAGGGAGTATCAGAGACTATGGCTACACCTTC.

About this clone itself: This specimen includes other DNA sequences encoding the same CDR3. This CDR3 is CASSYSGTGELFF. DNA for the CDR3: TGTGCCAGCAGTTACTCCGGGACCGGGGAGCTGTTTTTT. The chain joins TRBV6-5 to TRBJ2-2; D unresolved. Trimming took 0 bases from V and 5 from J, leaving 4 bases between them. The CDR3 runs to 13 residues. Germline V gives CDR1 MNHEY, CDR2 SVGAGI.

The V call is TRBV7-8, the J call TRBJ2-7, with D maybe TRBD2 (6 bases). The CDR3 loop spans 14 amino acids. Germline V lookup: CDR1 SGHVS, CDR2 FQNEAQ. Trimming stripped 1 base from V and 5 bases from J, with 12 bases between. The CDR3 DNA reads TGTGCCAGCAGCTTAGTTCCGGGAGTCCACGAGCAGTACTTC. It encodes CASSLVPGVHEQYF.

A few counts support this clone. The CDR3 nucleotides read TGTGCCAGCAGCTTAGAGGGGAATTACAATCAGCCCCAGCATTTT. The encoded protein is CASSLEGNYNQPQHF. The chain employs TRBV7-2 and TRBJ1-5, with D possibly matching TRBD1 (5 bases). The length of the CDR3 is 15 residues. With 1 base removed from V and 3 bases from J, the gap between germline ends came to 10 bases. Germline CDR1 is SGHTA and CDR2 is FQGNSA. The full variable domain, its missing parts supplied by reference TRBV7-2 and TRBJ1-5, is GAGVSQSPSNKVTEKGKDVELRCDPISGHTALYWYRQSLGQGLEFLIYFQGNSAPDKSGLPSDRFSAERTGGSVSTLTIQRTQQEDSAVYLCASSLEGNYNQPQHFGDGTRLSIL.

This clone was seen a single time. This sequence joins TRBV28 and TRBJ2-5; 8 bases map to TRBD2. CDR1 is MDHEN and CDR2 is SYDVKM in the germline V gene. The CDR3 runs to 15 residues. V was pared by 6 bases and J by 1 base, with 7 bases of the junction left unmatched. CDR3 sequence (DNA): TGTGCCAGCAGCACTGGAACTAGCGGCCAAGAGACCCAGTACTTC. Residues: CASSTGTSGQETQYF. Looking up the rest from reference TRBV28 and TRBJ2-5 gives the full variable domain: DVKVTQSSRYLVKRTGEKVFLECVQDMDHENMFWYRQDPGLGLRLIYFSYDVKMKEKGDIPEGYSVSREKKERFSLILESASTNQTSMYLCASSTGTSGQETQYFGPGTRLLVL.

This chain links TRBV6-1 with TRBJ1-5, with a possible D match to TRBD1 (6 bases). From germline, CDR1 is MNHNS and CDR2 SASEGT. The CDR3 runs to 13 residues. Trimming shortened V by 5 bases and J by 4 bases, and 9 bases separated the two germline ends. In DNA, the CDR3 is TGTGCCAGCAGTATTACAGGGAATCAGCCCCAGCATTTT. Amino acids: CASSITGNQPQHF.

The rearrangement uses TRBV5-1 and TRBJ2-1; TRBD1 agrees at 8 bases. Per the germline V gene, CDR1 is SGHRS and CDR2 is YFSETQ. J was trimmed by 6 bases and V by 0 bases; bases with no gene match: 5. This CDR3 has 15 residues. As DNA, the CDR3 is TGCGCCAGCAGCTTGGCGGACAGGGATTTCAATGAGCAGTTCTTC. This encodes CASSLADRDFNEQFF.